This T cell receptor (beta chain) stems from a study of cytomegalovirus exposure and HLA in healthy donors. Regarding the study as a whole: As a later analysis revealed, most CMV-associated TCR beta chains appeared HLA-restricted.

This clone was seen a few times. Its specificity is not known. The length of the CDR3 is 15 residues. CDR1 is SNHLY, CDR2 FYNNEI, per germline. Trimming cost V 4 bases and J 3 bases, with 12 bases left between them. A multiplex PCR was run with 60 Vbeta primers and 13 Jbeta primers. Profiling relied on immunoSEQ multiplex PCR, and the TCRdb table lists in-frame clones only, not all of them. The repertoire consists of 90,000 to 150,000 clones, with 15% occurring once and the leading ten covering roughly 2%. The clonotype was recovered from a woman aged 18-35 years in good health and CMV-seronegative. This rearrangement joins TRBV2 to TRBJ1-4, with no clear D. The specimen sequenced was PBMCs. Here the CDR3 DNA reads TGTGCCAGCAGTGTGGAGGGATTGTCTAATGAAAAACTGTTTTTT. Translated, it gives CASSVEGLSNEKLFF. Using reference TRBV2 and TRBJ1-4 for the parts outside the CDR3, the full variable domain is EPEVTQTPSHQVTQMGQEVILRCVPISNHLYFYWYRQILGQKVEFLVSFYNNEISEKSEIFDDQFSVERPDGSNFTLKIRSTKLEDSAMYFCASSVEGLSNEKLFFGSGTQLSVL.